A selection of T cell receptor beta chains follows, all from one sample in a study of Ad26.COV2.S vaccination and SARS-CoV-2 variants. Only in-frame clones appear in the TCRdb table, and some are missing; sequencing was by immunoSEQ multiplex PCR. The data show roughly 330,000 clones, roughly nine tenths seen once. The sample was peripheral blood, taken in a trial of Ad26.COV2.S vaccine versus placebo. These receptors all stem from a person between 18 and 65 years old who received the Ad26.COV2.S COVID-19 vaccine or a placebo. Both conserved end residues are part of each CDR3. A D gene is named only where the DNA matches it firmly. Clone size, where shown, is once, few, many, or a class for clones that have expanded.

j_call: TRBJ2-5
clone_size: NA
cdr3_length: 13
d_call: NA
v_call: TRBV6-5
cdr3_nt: TGTGCCAGCAGTTACTCGTATCGGCAGACCCAGTACTTC
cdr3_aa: CASSYSYRQTQYF

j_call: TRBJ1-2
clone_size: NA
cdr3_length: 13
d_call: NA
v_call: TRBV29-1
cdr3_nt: TGCAGCGTTGAAGGTGGGCAGGTCTATGGCTACACCTTC
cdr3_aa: CSVEGGQVYGYTF

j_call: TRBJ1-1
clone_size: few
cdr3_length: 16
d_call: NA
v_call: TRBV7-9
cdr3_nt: TGTGCCAGCAGCTCAGGCTCGGCAGGGGTTGGAGTTGTAGCTTTCTTT
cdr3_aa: CASSSGSAGVGVVAFF

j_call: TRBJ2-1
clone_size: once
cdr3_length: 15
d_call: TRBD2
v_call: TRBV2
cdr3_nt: TGTGCCAGCGTTTGGACTAGCGGGAGTTCCGATGAGCAGTTCTTC
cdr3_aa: CASVWTSGSSDEQFF

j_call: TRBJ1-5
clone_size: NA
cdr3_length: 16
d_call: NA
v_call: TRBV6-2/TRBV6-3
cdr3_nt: TGTGCCAGCAGTTCAGAACGGGGATATAGCAATCAGCCCCAGCATTTT
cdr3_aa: CASSSERGYSNQPQHF

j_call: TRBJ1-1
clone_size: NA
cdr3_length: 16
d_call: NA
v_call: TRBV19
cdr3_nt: TGTGCCAGTAGTGGACGGACGAGGGGGATGAACACTGAAGCTTTCTTT
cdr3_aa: CASSGRTRGMNTEAFF

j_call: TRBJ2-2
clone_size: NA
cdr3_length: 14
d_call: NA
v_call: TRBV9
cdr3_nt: TGTGCCAGCAGCGAACATGGGGGCACCGGGGAGCTGTTTTTT
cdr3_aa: CASSEHGGTGELFF

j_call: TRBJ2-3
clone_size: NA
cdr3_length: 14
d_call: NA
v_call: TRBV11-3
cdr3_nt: TGTGCCAGCACCGGGACACATAGCACAGATACGCAGTATTTT
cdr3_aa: CASTGTHSTDTQYF

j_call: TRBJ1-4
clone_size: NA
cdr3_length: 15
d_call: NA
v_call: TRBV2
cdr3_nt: TGTGCCAGCAGTGAATATGGGACCCCATATGAAAAACTGTTTTTT
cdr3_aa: CASSEYGTPYEKLFF

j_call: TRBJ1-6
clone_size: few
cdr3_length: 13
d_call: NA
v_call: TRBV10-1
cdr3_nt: TGCGCCAGCAGTGGACAGCTAGCTTCACCCCTCCACTTT
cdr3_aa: CASSGQLASPLHF

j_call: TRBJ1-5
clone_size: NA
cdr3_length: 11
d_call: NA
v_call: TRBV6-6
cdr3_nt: TGTGCCAGCAGTGAGAGCCAGCCCCAGCATTTT
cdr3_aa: CASSESQPQHF

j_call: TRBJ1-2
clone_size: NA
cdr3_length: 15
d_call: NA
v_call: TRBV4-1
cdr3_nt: TGCGCCAGCAGCCAATCCAGGGTAAATAACTATGGCTACACCTTC
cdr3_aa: CASSQSRVNNYGYTF

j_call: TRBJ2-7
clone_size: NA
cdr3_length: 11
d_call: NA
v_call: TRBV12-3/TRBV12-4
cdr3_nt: TGTGCCAGCAGCCAGGGTTACGAGCAGTACTTC
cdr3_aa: CASSQGYEQYF

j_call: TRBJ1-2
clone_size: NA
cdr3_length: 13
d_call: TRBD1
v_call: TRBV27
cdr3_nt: TGTGCCAGCAGATTCGGACAGGCTTATGGCTACACCTTC
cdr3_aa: CASRFGQAYGYTF

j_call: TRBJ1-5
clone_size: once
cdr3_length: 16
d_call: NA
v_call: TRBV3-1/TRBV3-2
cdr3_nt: TGTGCCAGCAGCCAAGATACCGGGAGCGGCAATCAGCCCCAGCATTTT
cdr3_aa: CASSQDTGSGNQPQHF

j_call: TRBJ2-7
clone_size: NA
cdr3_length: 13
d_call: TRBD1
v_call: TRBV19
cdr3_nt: TGTGCCACCCGAGACAGGGGGAACTACGAGCAGTACTTC
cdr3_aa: CATRDRGNYEQYF

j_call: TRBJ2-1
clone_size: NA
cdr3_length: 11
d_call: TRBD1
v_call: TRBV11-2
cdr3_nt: TGTGCCAGCAGCCCCGGGACAGGGAAGTTCTTC
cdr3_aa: CASSPGTGKFF

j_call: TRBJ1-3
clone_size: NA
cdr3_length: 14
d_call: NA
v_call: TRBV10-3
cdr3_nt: TGTGCCATCAGCGCCGGGACCTCTGGAAACACCATATATTTT
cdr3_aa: CAISAGTSGNTIYF

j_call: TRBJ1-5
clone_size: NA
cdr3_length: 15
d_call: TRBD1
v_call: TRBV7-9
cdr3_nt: TGTGCCAGCAGCTCTGGACAGGGTGGTAATCAGCCCCAGCATTTT
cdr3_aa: CASSSGQGGNQPQHF

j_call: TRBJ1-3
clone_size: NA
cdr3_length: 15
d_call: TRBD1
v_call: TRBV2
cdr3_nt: TGTGCCAGCAGCGCGCAGGGGGCTGGTGGAAACACCATATATTTT
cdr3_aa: CASSAQGAGGNTIYF

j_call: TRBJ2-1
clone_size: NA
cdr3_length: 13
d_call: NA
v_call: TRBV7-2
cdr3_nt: TGTGCCAGCAGCTTCATGGGAACGGATCGCAAGTTCTTC
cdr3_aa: CASSFMGTDRKFF

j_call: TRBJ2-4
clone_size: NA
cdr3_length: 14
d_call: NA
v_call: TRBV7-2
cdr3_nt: TGTGCCAGCAGCTCCTCGGAGGGGTCTAGAGTTCAGTACTTC
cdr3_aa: CASSSSEGSRVQYF

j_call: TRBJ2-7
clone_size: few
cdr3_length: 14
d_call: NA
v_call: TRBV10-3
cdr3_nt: TGTGCCATCAGTAAGGACGGTAGCTCCTACGAGCAGTACTTC
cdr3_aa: CAISKDGSSYEQYF

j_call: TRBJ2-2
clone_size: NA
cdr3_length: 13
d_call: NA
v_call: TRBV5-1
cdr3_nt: TGCGCCAGCAGCTGGGCAGGGTCCGGGGAGCTGTTTTTT
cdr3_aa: CASSWAGSGELFF

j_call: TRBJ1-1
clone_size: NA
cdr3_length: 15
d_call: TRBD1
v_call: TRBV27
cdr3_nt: TGTGCCAGCAGTTCATATCAGGGGGCCGGAACTGAAGCTTTCTTT
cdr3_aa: CASSSYQGAGTEAFF

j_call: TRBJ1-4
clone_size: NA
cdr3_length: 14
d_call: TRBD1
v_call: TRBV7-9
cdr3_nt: TGTGCCAGCAGCTCGAGGGACAGTAATGAAAAACTGTTTTTT
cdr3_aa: CASSSRDSNEKLFF

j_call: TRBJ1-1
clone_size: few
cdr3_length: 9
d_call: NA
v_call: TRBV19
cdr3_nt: TGTGCCAGTGGACCTGGGGCTTTCTTT
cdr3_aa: CASGPGAFF

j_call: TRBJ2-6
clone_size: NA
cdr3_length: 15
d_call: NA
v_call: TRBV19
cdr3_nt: TGTGCCAGTTCAGACAGCCGGGGCGGGGCCAACGTCCTGACTTTC
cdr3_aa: CASSDSRGGANVLTF

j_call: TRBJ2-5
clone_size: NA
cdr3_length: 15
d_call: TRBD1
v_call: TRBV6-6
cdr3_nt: TGTGCCAGCAGCTTCCCCGGGACAGCCAAAGAGACCCAGTACTTC
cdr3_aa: CASSFPGTAKETQYF

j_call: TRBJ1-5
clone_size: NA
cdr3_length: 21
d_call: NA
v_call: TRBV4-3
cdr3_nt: TGCGCCAGCAGCCAAGTATTTTGGGGGCACGGAGGACAGCCGGGCCGTCAGCCCCAGCATTTT
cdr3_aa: CASSQVFWGHGGQPGRQPQHF

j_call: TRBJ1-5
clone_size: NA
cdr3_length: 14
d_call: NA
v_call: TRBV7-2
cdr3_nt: TGTGCCAGCAGCCCACAGGGCCTGGGGCAGCCCCAGCATTTT
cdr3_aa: CASSPQGLGQPQHF

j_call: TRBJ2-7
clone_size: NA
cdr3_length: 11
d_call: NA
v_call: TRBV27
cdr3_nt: TGTGCCAGCAGTTCCCCAGGGGAGCAGTACTTC
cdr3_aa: CASSSPGEQYF

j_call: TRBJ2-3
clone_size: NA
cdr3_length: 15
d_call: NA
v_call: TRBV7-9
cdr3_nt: TGTGCCAGCAGCTTAGACACCCTCTACACAGATACGCAGTATTTT
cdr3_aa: CASSLDTLYTDTQYF

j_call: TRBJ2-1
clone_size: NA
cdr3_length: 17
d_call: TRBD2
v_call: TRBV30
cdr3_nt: TGTGCCTGGGTCAACACCAGGCGAGCGGGACCATACAATGAGCAGTTCTTC
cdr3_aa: CAWVNTRRAGPYNEQFF

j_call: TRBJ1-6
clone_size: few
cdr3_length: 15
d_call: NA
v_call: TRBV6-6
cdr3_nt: TGTGCCAGCACCATAGACAGGAGGTATAATTCACCCCTCCACTTT
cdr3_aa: CASTIDRRYNSPLHF

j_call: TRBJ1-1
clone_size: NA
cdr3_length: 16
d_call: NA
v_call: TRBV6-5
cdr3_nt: TGTGCCAGCAGTTACTGGACAGACCCTCTAGGGACTGAAGCTTTCTTT
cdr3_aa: CASSYWTDPLGTEAFF

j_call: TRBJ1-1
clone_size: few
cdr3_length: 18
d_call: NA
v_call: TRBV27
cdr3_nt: TGTGCCAGCAGTTTATCAACGAGAGGGCAGGGATTCCCGCCTGGGGCTTTCTTT
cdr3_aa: CASSLSTRGQGFPPGAFF

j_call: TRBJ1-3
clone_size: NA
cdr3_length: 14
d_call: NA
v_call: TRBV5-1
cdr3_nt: TGCGCCAGCAGCTTGGAGGTATCTGGAAACACCATATATTTT
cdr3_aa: CASSLEVSGNTIYF

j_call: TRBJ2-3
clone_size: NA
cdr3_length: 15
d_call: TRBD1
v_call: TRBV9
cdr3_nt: TGTGCCAGCAGCCCAGGACAGGGGGGACCCTATACGCAGTATTTT
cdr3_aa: CASSPGQGGPYTQYF

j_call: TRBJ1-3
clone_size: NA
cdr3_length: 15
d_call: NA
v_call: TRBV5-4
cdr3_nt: TGTGCCAGCAGCTTCGGCGATCTAAGTGGAAACACCATATATTTT
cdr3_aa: CASSFGDLSGNTIYF

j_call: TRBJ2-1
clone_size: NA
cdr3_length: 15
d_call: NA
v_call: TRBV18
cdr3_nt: TGTGCCAGCTCACCACTGGTCCTCAGCGGCAATGAGCAGTTCTTC
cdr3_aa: CASSPLVLSGNEQFF

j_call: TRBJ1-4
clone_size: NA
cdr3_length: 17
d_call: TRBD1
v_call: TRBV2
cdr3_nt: TGTGCCAGCAGTGATAATGGACAGGGATATACCAATGAAAAACTGTTTTTT
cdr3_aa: CASSDNGQGYTNEKLFF

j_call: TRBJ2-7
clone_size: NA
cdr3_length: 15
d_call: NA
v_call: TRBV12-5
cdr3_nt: TGTGCTAGTGGTTTGCCGCCAGGGGGGTCGGACGAGCAGTACTTC
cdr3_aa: CASGLPPGGSDEQYF

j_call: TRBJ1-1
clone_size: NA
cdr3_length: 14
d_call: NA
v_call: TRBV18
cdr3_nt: TGTGCCAGCTCACCCTCGCGGGTGGGCACTGAAGCTTTCTTT
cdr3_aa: CASSPSRVGTEAFF

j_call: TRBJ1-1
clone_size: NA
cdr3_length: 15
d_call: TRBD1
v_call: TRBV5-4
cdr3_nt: TGTGCCAGCAGCTGGGGACAGGGTCTGAACACTGAAGCTTTCTTT
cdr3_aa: CASSWGQGLNTEAFF

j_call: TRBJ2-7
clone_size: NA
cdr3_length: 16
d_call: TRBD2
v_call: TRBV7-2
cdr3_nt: TGTGCCAGCAGCTACACTAGCGGGGGGATACTATACGAGCAGTACTTC
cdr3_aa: CASSYTSGGILYEQYF